These 24 T cell receptor beta chains originate from one sample sequenced in a study of blood T cell repertoires in COVID-19. Using immunoSEQ multiplex PCR, the repertoire was profiled, and TCRdb retains in-frame clones only, with some absent. The sample includes a few hundred thousand clones, roughly nine tenths seen only once; the top ten take approximately 4.6%. The sample taken for sequencing was peripheral blood. Source of these receptors: a woman between 35 and 50 years old who had recovered from COVID-19.

This sequence joins TRBV28 and TRBJ1-1; a weak D match, TRBD1 (5 bases). Germline V gene sequence: CDR1 MDHEN, CDR2 SYDVKM. V was trimmed by 11 bases and J by 0 bases, leaving 16 bases between them. The CDR3 covers 14 residues. CDR3 nucleotides: TGTGCCTGGGCATCTGGGGCGTTGAACACTGAAGCTTTCTTT. Translation gives CAWASGALNTEAFF.

A single count supports this clone. The V and J genes are TRBV6-2 or TRBV6-3 and TRBJ2-6, with a tentative D call TRBD1 (6 bases). V dropped 3 bases and J dropped 1 base, with 16 bases sitting between them. Germline V lookup: CDR1 MNHEY, CDR2 SVGEGT. There are 18 residues in the CDR3. The CDR3 here is CASSYTLGAQSGANVLTF. For the CDR3, the DNA is TGTGCCAGCAGTTATACTCTGGGGGCGCAGTCTGGGGCCAACGTCCTGACTTTC.

The CDR3 sequence: CASSYLDQSSYNEQFF. CDR3 in DNA: TGTGCCAGCAGTTACCTAGACCAAAGCTCCTACAATGAGCAGTTCTTC. The rearrangement links TRBV6-2 or TRBV6-3 to TRBJ2-1, with no clear D. In germline, CDR1 is MNHEY, CDR2 SVGEGT. Trimming took off 2 bases at V and 0 bases at J, with 11 bases between the two ends. This CDR3 has 16 amino acids.

This rearrangement joins TRBV5-4 to TRBJ1-5; D unresolved. Germline V lookup: CDR1 SGHNT, CDR2 YYREEE (reference sequence). V lost 4 bases, J lost 0 bases, and 17 bases lay in between. The CDR3 spans 17 residues. CDR3 region: CASSPPPAQPSNQPQHF. DNA for the CDR3: TGTGCCAGCAGCCCCCCCCCGGCACAGCCTAGCAATCAGCCCCAGCATTTT.

This chain uses TRBV9 with TRBJ2-5; TRBD2 agrees at 13 bases. The CDR3 runs to 15 residues. CDR1 is SGDLS, CDR2 YYNGEE, per germline. Trimming took 7 bases from V and 7 from J; bases not matched to a gene: 10. CDR3 bases: TGTGCCAGCCCCGGGGGACTAGCGGGATCAGGGACCCAGTACTTC. Translated: CASPGGLAGSGTQYF. Together with reference TRBV9 and TRBJ2-5, the CDR3 gives the full variable domain: DSGVTQTPKHLITATGQRVTLRCSPRSGDLSVYWYQQSLDQGLQFLIQYYNGEERAKGNILERFSAQQFPDLHSELNLSSLELGDSALYFCASPGGLAGSGTQYFGPGTRLLVL.

This clone was detected once. V usage is TRBV15 and J usage is TRBJ1-5; no clear D. CDR3 size: 15 residues. Looked up from germline, CDR1 is LNHNV and CDR2 is YYDKDF (reference sequence). Trimming took off 4 bases at V and 7 bases at J, with 17 bases between the two ends. The DNA for the CDR3 is TGTGCCACCAGCAATATCGGCGGGCTCAAGCAGCCCCAGCATTTT. It codes for CATSNIGGLKQPQHF.

This clone was counted a few times. The chain links TRBV6-5 to TRBJ1-1; the D is unclear. The CDR3 consists of 13 residues. The germline V gene has CDR1 MNHEY and CDR2 SVGAGI. Between the trimmed V and J ends, which lost 2 bases and 8 bases, there was a span of 12 bases. CDR3: CASSYGPNTEAFF. CDR3 in DNA: TGTGCCAGCAGTTACGGGCCCAATACGGAAGCTTTCTTT.

CDR3 amino acids: CASSQDVWQGANYGYTF. CDR3 DNA: TGTGCCAGCAGCCAAGATGTTTGGCAGGGGGCTAACTATGGCTACACCTTC. The chain carries TRBV3-1 (or the pseudogene TRBV3-2) and TRBJ1-2; 7 bases match TRBD1. V shed 0 bases, J shed 0 bases, and the junction held 7 bases outside the gene matches. Germline assignment: CDR1 LGHDT and CDR2 YNNKEL (reference sequence). This CDR3 has 17 amino acids.

This chain uses TRBV2 with TRBJ2-5; D ambiguous. V was trimmed by 6 bases and J by 1 base, leaving 9 bases between them. Germline CDR1 and CDR2: SNHLY and FYNNEI. CDR3 length equals 13 residues. CDR3 region: CASREYAQETQYF. The CDR3, as DNA: TGTGCCAGCAGGGAGTACGCCCAAGAGACCCAGTACTTC.

This clone came up once. V is TRBV3-1 (or the pseudogene TRBV3-2) and J is TRBJ1-2; D may be TRBD1 (5 bases). This CDR3 spans 14 amino acids. V shed 1 base and J shed 4 bases, with 10 bases lying between them. The germline CDR1 and CDR2 sequences are LGHDT and YNNKEL (reference sequence). The CDR3 DNA reads TGTGCCAGCAGCCAAGCAGACAGTTTCTATGGCTACACCTTC. Translating gives CASSQADSFYGYTF.

V and J are TRBV5-5 and TRBJ2-7, with a possible D match to TRBD1 (7 bases). Trimming removed 4 bases at V and 5 bases at J, with 13 bases between. The CDR3 has 13 amino acids. Germline CDR1 SGHKS, CDR2 YYEKEE (reference sequence). In DNA form, the CDR3 reads TGTGCCAGCAGCGGCGGGACAGTTAACGAGCAGTACGTC. It yields the protein CASSGGTVNEQYV.

The chain combines TRBV9 with TRBJ2-6; TRBD1 aligns across 7 bases. V dropped 4 bases and J dropped 4; count of bases not matched to a gene: 8. Germline CDR1 is SGDLS and CDR2 is YYNGEE. The CDR3 runs to 16 residues. Here the CDR3 reads CASSPPGTVGANVLTF. CDR3 bases: TGTGCCAGCAGCCCACCCGGGACAGTGGGGGCCAACGTCCTGACTTTC.

This clone was seen only once. Other DNA sequences in this specimen translate into the identical CDR3. The gene calls are TRBV19 and TRBJ1-4; 9 bases are a match to TRBD1. V dropped 6 bases and J dropped 5; count of bases not matched to a gene: 4. The CDR3 loop spans 14 amino acids. Per germline, CDR1 LNHDA and CDR2 SQIVND (reference sequence). CDR3 nucleotides: TGTGCCAGTAGCACCGGGACAGGGAATGAAAAACTGTTTTTT. It codes for CASSTGTGNEKLFF.

This chain uses TRBV3-1 (or the pseudogene TRBV3-2) with TRBJ1-5; tentatively, D is TRBD1 (5 bases). V dropped 0 bases and J dropped 6 bases, with 18 bases sitting between them. The CDR3 extends over 17 amino acids. Germline CDR1 LGHDT, CDR2 YNNKEL (reference sequence). CDR3 sequence: CASSQDSRAGPPQPQHF. CDR3 bases: TGTGCCAGCAGCCAAGATTCCCGGGCAGGGCCTCCTCAGCCCCAGCATTTT.

This chain links TRBV5-1 with TRBJ1-1; tentative D call: TRBD1 (5 bases). V was clipped by 4 bases and J by 2 bases, with 18 bases between them. The CDR3 totals 16 residues. Germline V gene lookup returns CDR1 SGHRS and CDR2 YFSETQ. As DNA, the CDR3 is TGCGCCAGCAGCCTGGAGGGTTGGGGACTAAACACTGAAGCTTTCTTT. Translation gives CASSLEGWGLNTEAFF. Using reference TRBV5-1 and TRBJ1-1 for the parts outside the CDR3, the full variable domain is KAGVTQTPRYLIKTRGQQVTLSCSPISGHRSVSWYQQTPGQGLQFLFEYFSETQRNKGNFPGRFSGRQFSNSRSEMNVSTLELGDSALYLCASSLEGWGLNTEAFFGQGTRLTVV.

This chain uses TRBV4-1 with TRBJ1-2, with TRBD1 matching 10 bases. Germline CDR1 and CDR2: MGHRA and YSYEKL. CDR3 length equals 15 residues. V shed 4 bases and J 1 base; nucleotides not matched to a gene: 3. The DNA of the CDR3 is TGCGCCAGCAGCCTCGGACAGGGGGATAACTATGGCTACACCTTC. Translation gives CASSLGQGDNYGYTF.

V gene TRBV3-1 (or the pseudogene TRBV3-2) combines with J gene TRBJ2-2; D is ambiguous. The CDR3 length is 13 residues. Germline assignment: CDR1 LGHDT and CDR2 YNNKEL (reference sequence). Trimming left V 6 bases short and J 8 bases short, with 13 bases between. CDR3 DNA: TGTGCCAGCAGGCAACTCCTCGGGGGGGAGCTGTTTTTT. Its translation: CASRQLLGGELFF.

The V gene is TRBV6-1, the J gene TRBJ2-7; TRBD1 might be the D (6 bases). Germline V lookup: CDR1 MNHNS, CDR2 SASEGT. CDR3 length: 16 amino acids. V shed 4 bases and J shed 2 bases, with 18 bases lying between them. The CDR3 DNA follows: TGTGCCAGCAGTGGACGATCCGGGACATTCCCCTACGAGCAGTACTTC. This translates into CASSGRSGTFPYEQYF.

The V call is TRBV14, the J call TRBJ1-4, with TRBD1 matching 8 bases. V dropped 4 bases and J dropped 10; count of bases not matched to a gene: 8. The V gene's germline CDR1 is SGHDN and CDR2 FVKESK. The CDR3 sequence is 14 residues long. The DNA of the CDR3 is TGTGCCAGCAGCCCGACAGGGGTATCGGGAAAACTGTTTTTT. It yields the protein CASSPTGVSGKLFF.

The rearrangement uses TRBV5-1 and TRBJ1-6; 10 bases line up with TRBD1. This CDR3 has 13 amino acids. Losses at the gene ends were 4 bases for V and 12 bases for J; bases not matched to a gene: 4. CDR1 and CDR2 from the germline V gene are SGHRS and YFSETQ. Here the CDR3 reads CASSETGGLPLHF. The CDR3 DNA reads TGCGCCAGCAGCGAGACAGGGGGCTTACCCCTCCACTTT.

About this clone itself: The same CDR3 can be traced to other DNA sequences in this sample. This chain links TRBV28 with TRBJ2-3; no reliable D call. Looked up from germline, CDR1 is MDHEN and CDR2 is SYDVKM. V dropped 4 bases and J dropped 3 bases, with 5 bases sitting between them. There are 12 residues in the CDR3. CDR3 coding DNA: TGTGCCAGCAGTTCCCTGACAGATACGCAGTATTTT. Its translation is CASSSLTDTQYF.

The gene calls are TRBV7-2 and TRBJ1-1; a weak D match, TRBD1 (5 bases). The CDR3 spans 16 residues. Germline loops: CDR1 SGHTA, CDR2 FQGNSA. V gave up 1 base and J gave up 1 base, with 13 bases separating them. CDR3 residues: CASSLDRRAGNTEAFF. The CDR3 DNA sequence: TGTGCCAGCAGCTTAGACCGCAGGGCTGGGAACACTGAAGCTTTCTTT.

The chain joins TRBV13 to TRBJ1-3; maybe TRBD1 (6 bases). Trimming stripped 1 base from V and 0 bases from J, with 10 bases between. CDR3 length: 16 residues. Germline assignment: CDR1 PRHDT and CDR2 FYEKMQ (reference sequence). In DNA, the CDR3 is TGTGCCAGCAGCTTAGACGGGGGGGCCTCTGGAAACACCATATATTTT. Residues: CASSLDGGASGNTIYF.

This clone was seen just once. The chain is built from TRBV20-1 and TRBJ2-3; a possible D gene is TRBD2 (5 bases). The germline gives CDR1 DFQATT, CDR2 SNEGSKA (reference sequence). The CDR3 has 14 amino acids. Trimming removed 6 bases from V and 0 bases from J, with 13 bases in between. The chain's CDR3 is CSASGSESTDTQYF. The CDR3 DNA is TGCAGTGCCAGTGGTAGCGAGAGCACAGATACGCAGTATTTT.